Below are 24 T cell receptor beta chains sequenced from a single sample in a study of T cell responses to AZD1222 COVID-19 vaccine. Only in-frame clones appear in the TCRdb table, and some are missing; sequencing was by immunoSEQ multiplex PCR. This sample yields fewer than 95,000 clones, of which approximately 89% are seen a single time; 5.5% belongs to the top ten. This material consisted of peripheral blood, taken 28 days after the second AZD1222 dose. These receptors came from an adult who received the AZD1222 COVID-19 vaccine.

The chain recombines TRBV11-3 with TRBJ1-5; D unresolved. The CDR3 is 13 residues long. CDR1 and CDR2 (germline): SGHNT, YENEEA. The V end lost 11 bases, the J end lost 0 bases, and 11 bases lay between the germline ends. The chain's CDR3 is CAVGGSSNQPQHF. The CDR3 DNA reads TGTGCCGTGGGAGGGAGTAGCAATCAGCCCCAGCATTTT.

The chain is built from TRBV15 and TRBJ1-2; 8 bases fit TRBD1. The CDR3 has 15 residues. V lost 3 bases and J lost 8; bases outside the gene matches: 11. Germline CDR1 LNHNV, CDR2 YYDKDF (reference sequence). CDR3 sequence: CATSRKPTGAGGYTF. The CDR3 DNA reads TGTGCCACCAGCAGGAAACCGACAGGGGCAGGGGGCTACACCTTC.

This clone came up a few times. The CDR3 loop is CASSLPRDEKLFF. The CDR3 DNA reads TGTGCCAGCAGTTTACCGCGGGATGAAAAACTGTTTTTT. The chain employs TRBV28 and TRBJ1-4, with D unclear. Germline CDR1 MDHEN, CDR2 SYDVKM. The length of the CDR3 is 13 residues. V lost 2 bases, J lost 6 bases, and 7 bases lay in between.

The chain is built from TRBV19 and TRBJ1-5; 10 nucleotides line up with TRBD1. This CDR3 is built from 17 residues. Trimming removed 5 bases from V and 3 bases from J; junction bases left unmatched: 10. The germline V gene encodes CDR1 LNHDA and CDR2 SQIVND (reference sequence). The CDR3 DNA sequence: TGTGCCAGTAGTGCCGACAGGGGGCGCAGGGCCAATCAGCCCCAGCATTTT. Translating gives CASSADRGRRANQPQHF.

The chain joins TRBV7-3 to TRBJ1-2; unclear D gene. Trimming removed 8 bases from V and 0 bases from J, with 7 bases in between. This CDR3 has 12 amino acids. Germline CDR1 is SGHTA and CDR2 is FQGTGA. The CDR3 nucleotides read TGTGCCAGCGGGGAACCTAACTATGGCTACACCTTC. This codes for CASGEPNYGYTF.

V is TRBV6-1 and J is TRBJ1-2; D gene unclear. The germline CDR1 and CDR2 sequences are MNHNS and SASEGT. This CDR3 has 16 residues. V was trimmed by 3 bases and J by 0 bases, leaving 14 bases between them. CDR3 loop: CASSEALWWTNYGYTF. The CDR3 DNA follows: TGTGCCAGCAGTGAGGCTCTTTGGTGGACTAACTATGGCTACACCTTC.

V and J are TRBV28 and TRBJ2-3; either TRBD1 or TRBD2 may supply D (5 bases each). Germline-derived CDR1 and CDR2 are MDHEN and SYDVKM. V was clipped by 3 bases and J by 0 bases, with 10 bases between them. This CDR3 region has 15 residues. The CDR3 loop is CASSFGTGSTDTQYF. DNA for the CDR3: TGTGCCAGCAGTTTCGGGACGGGAAGCACAGATACGCAGTATTTT.

J is TRBJ1-5 and V is TRBV20-1, with TRBD1 matching over 7 bases. V lost 3 bases, J lost 3 bases, and 8 bases stayed unmatched. The germline CDR1 and CDR2 sequences are DFQATT and SNEGSKA (reference sequence). This CDR3 has 15 amino acids. The CDR3 reads CSASEQGHLNQPQHF. The CDR3 DNA is TGCAGTGCTAGTGAACAGGGGCATCTCAATCAGCCCCAGCATTTT.

The chain is built from TRBV28 and TRBJ1-1; tentatively, D is TRBD1 (5 bases). V dropped 7 bases and J dropped 5 bases, with 29 bases sitting between them. The CDR3 is 18 amino acids. Looked up from germline, CDR1 is MDHEN and CDR2 is SYDVKM. The chain's CDR3 is CASKVPRSGGRYGTEAFF. As DNA, the CDR3 is TGTGCCAGCAAGGTACCCCGGTCCGGGGGTAGGTATGGTACTGAAGCTTTCTTT.

The chain has TRBV30 and TRBJ2-1; no firm D call. CDR1 and CDR2 from the germline V gene are GTSNPN and SVGIG (reference sequence). The germline V and J ends were trimmed by 2 bases and 0 bases, with 8 bases remaining between them. The CDR3 length is 14 residues. CDR3 in amino acids: CAWSFLSSYNEQFF. The DNA for the CDR3 is TGTGCCTGGAGTTTCCTGAGCTCCTACAATGAGCAGTTCTTC. The variable domain in full, completed from reference TRBV30 and TRBJ2-1, reads SQTIHQWPATLVQPVGSPLSLECTVEGTSNPNLYWYRQAAGRGLQLLFYSVGIGQISSEVPQNLSASRPQDRQFILSSKKLLLSDSGFYLCAWSFLSSYNEQFFGPGTRLTVL.

The chain uses TRBV13 and TRBJ2-1; 10 nucleotides line up with TRBD1. After removal of 1 base from V and 6 bases from J, the junction contained 6 bases not matched to a gene. Per germline, CDR1 PRHDT and CDR2 FYEKMQ (reference sequence). This CDR3 spans 16 amino acids. The CDR3 is CASSLVGTGELNEQFF. As DNA, the CDR3 is TGTGCCAGCAGCTTAGTTGGGACAGGGGAGCTCAATGAGCAGTTCTTC.

As concerns this clone: The same CDR3 arises from other DNA sequences in this sample as well. DNA for the CDR3: TGCGCCAGCAGCCCCCCGGGACAGGGAAACACCGGGGAGCTGTTTTTT. It specifies CASSPPGQGNTGELFF. The chain employs TRBV5-1 and TRBJ2-2; 9 bases agree with TRBD1. The trim removed 4 bases at V and 2 bases at J, leaving 6 bases unmatched. This CDR3 has 16 amino acids. Per the germline V gene, CDR1 is SGHRS and CDR2 is YFSETQ.

This clone was recorded only once. DNA for the CDR3: TGTGCCAGTAGTATAGAAGCCCAGCCTCGGTCGGGCTACACCTTC. It is translated as CASSIEAQPRSGYTF. The genes are TRBV19 and TRBJ1-2; D gene uncertain. CDR1 is LNHDA, CDR2 SQIVND, per germline (reference sequence). V was pared by 0 bases and J by 8 bases, with 16 bases between. This CDR3 spans 15 amino acids. Full variable domain (rest looked up from reference TRBV19 and TRBJ1-2): DGGITQSPKYLFRKEGQNVTLSCEQNLNHDAMYWYRQDPGQGLRLIYYSQIVNDFQKGDIAEGYSVSREKKESFPLTVTSAQKNPTAFYLCASSIEAQPRSGYTFGSGTRLTVV.

This chain joins TRBV30 and TRBJ1-6; D unresolved. The CDR3 has 15 amino acids. Germline CDR1 is GTSNPN and CDR2 is SVGIG (reference sequence). Trimming pared 4 bases from V and 6 bases from J, leaving 16 bases between. The CDR3 loop reads CAWKFMGRLNSPLHF. In nucleotides, the CDR3 is TGTGCCTGGAAGTTTATGGGCCGTCTTAATTCACCCCTCCACTTT.

This clone showed up just once. The V call is TRBV6-5, the J call TRBJ2-7; the D is unclear. The CDR3 has 11 residues. CDR1 and CDR2 (germline): MNHEY, SVGAGI. Trimming took 4 bases from V and 6 from J, leaving 7 bases between them. The CDR3 spells CASSSIREQYF. The CDR3 DNA reads TGTGCCAGCAGTTCGATCCGCGAGCAGTACTTC.

The chain links TRBV7-9 to TRBJ2-5; D remains ambiguous. The CDR3 spans 11 residues. The ends were cut back, 5 bases at V and 8 bases at J, with 9 bases in the middle. CDR1 SEHNR and CDR2 FQNEAQ come from the germline V gene (reference sequence). In nucleotides, the CDR3 is TGTGCCAGCAGCCCCCTCAGCACCCAGTACTTC. It encodes CASSPLSTQYF.

The rearrangement links TRBV7-8 to TRBJ2-3; perhaps TRBD1 as D (5 bases). CDR3 size: 14 residues. Looked up from germline, CDR1 is SGHVS and CDR2 is FQNEAQ. The V gene lost 5 bases and the J gene lost 4 bases, with 13 bases spanning the gap. CDR3 nucleotides: TGTGCCAGCAGCCGGCGCCAGGGTCCAGATACGCAGTATTTT. Residues: CASSRRQGPDTQYF.

The sample holds one count of this clone. The chain recombines TRBV19 with TRBJ1-5; weak D call: TRBD1 (5 bases). V shed 4 bases and J shed 5 bases, with 12 bases lying between them. Germline CDR1 reads LNHDA; CDR2 reads SQIVND (reference sequence). This CDR3 region has 14 residues. CDR3 region: CASSTQGLDQPQHF. CDR3 nucleotide sequence: TGTGCCAGTAGTACCCAGGGCCTTGATCAGCCCCAGCATTTT.

This chain uses TRBV11-2 with TRBJ1-1, with D maybe TRBD1 (5 bases). Trimming removed 7 bases at V and 2 bases at J, with 17 bases between. This CDR3 is built from 15 residues. Germline loops: CDR1 SGHAT, CDR2 FQNNGV. The CDR3 sequence: CASTGGGGPNTEAFF. The CDR3 coding sequence is TGTGCCAGCACCGGCGGGGGTGGGCCAAACACTGAAGCTTTCTTT.

The V gene is TRBV14, the J gene TRBJ1-6, with TRBD1 matching 7 bases. The CDR3 extends over 15 amino acids. From germline, CDR1 is SGHDN and CDR2 FVKESK. V dropped 1 base and J dropped 6; count of bases not matched to a gene: 3. The CDR3 sequence: CASSQVKGANSPLHF. The CDR3 DNA follows: TGTGCCAGCAGCCAAGTTAAGGGGGCTAATTCACCCCTCCACTTT.

This clone was seen at least ten times. The junction departs from the called germline gene at one end, perhaps through a read error. This CDR3 reads CASSEAGASYEQYF. In nucleotides, the CDR3 is TGTGCCAGCAGCGAAGCGGGGGCCTCCTACGAGCAGTACTTC. J is TRBJ2-7 and V is TRBV6-1; 8 bases align to TRBD2. The CDR3 is 14 amino acids. From germline, CDR1 is MNHNS and CDR2 SASEGT.

This clone was counted once. V and J are TRBV1 and TRBJ1-6; TRBD1 reflects the table's D call only, with no check against the DNA. TRBV1 is a listed pseudogene. The CDR3 totals 17 residues. The CDR3 reads CTSSQETGGQRSEPLHF. CDR3 sequence (DNA): TGCACCAGCAGCCAAGAAACAGGGGGTCAGCGGTCAGAACCCCTCCACTTT.

This clone has just a few counts. The chain links TRBV7-8 to TRBJ1-3, with 8 bases identical to TRBD1. Germline CDR1 and CDR2: SGHVS and FQNEAQ. The CDR3 has 15 residues. Trimming cost V 7 bases and J 7 bases; bases outside gene matches: 12. CDR3 coding DNA: TGTGCCAGCACCACGCGGACAGGGACGGTGAACACCATATATTTT. Its protein product is CASTTRTGTVNTIYF. Complete variable domain (other parts from reference TRBV7-8 and TRBJ1-3): GAGVSQSPRYKVAKRGQDVALRCDPISGHVSLFWYQQALGQGPEFLTYFQNEAQLDKSGLPSDRFFAERPEGSVSTLKIQRTQQEDSAVYLCASTTRTGTVNTIYFGEGSWLTVV.

The chain uses TRBV1 and TRBJ2-7; TRBD2 is taken as the D call from the table, unchecked against the DNA. TRBV1 has pseudogene status. This CDR3 contains 17 residues. The CDR3 DNA sequence: TGCACCAGCAGCCAAGATTCCTTGCGGGGGGTTTACTACGAGCAGTACTTC. Translating gives CTSSQDSLRGVYYEQYF.